There are a few counts of the clone carrying this T cell receptor (beta chain). Antigen specificity is unknown. The data belong to a study of cytomegalovirus exposure and HLA in healthy donors. Study-wide results and caveats: Rare TCR sequences dominated, though some public TCRs recurred in many donors.

Healthy bone marrow donors made up the donors. 60 Vbeta and 13 Jbeta primers were used in PCR. Original processing methods: Later reanalysis found 80 million or so unique TCR beta chains, 10 million to 12 million of them shared. Clones were sequenced by immunoSEQ multiplex PCR, and TCRdb holds only the in-frame ones, with some missing. That table furnishes V, J and clone size, whereas the DNA furnished D and trimming. Among some 200,000 clones listed, roughly 12% were seen once. After removal of 0 bases from V and 4 bases from J, the junction contained 5 bases not matched to a gene. The CDR3 spans 15 residues. Germline V gives CDR1 SGHNT, CDR2 YYREEE (reference sequence).

The clonotype comes from a man aged 50-60 years in good health and CMV-seropositive. The chain employs TRBV5-4 and TRBJ1-2; 8 bases match TRBD1. What was sequenced was PBMCs. The CDR3 coding sequence is TGTGCCAGCAGCTTGGACCTGACAGGGGTCTATGGCTACACCTTC. As protein: CASSLDLTGVYGYTF.